This passage covers 12 T cell receptor beta chains from one sample sequenced in a study of PD-1 blockade in classical Hodgkin lymphoma. The time point is: cycle 4 day 1 (C4D1), after five to seven weeks of nivolumab. Relapse was seen in all patients after autologous stem cell transplantation, and brentuximab vedotin exposure was variable. Here immunoSEQ multiplex PCR was the method, and the copy in TCRdb shows in-frame clones only, minus some. The sample lists some 90,000 clones; about 83% were seen once. Sequenced here: peripheral blood mononuclear cells (PBMCs), sampled before the fourth cycle of nivolumab. Every receptor here comes from a human donor with classical Hodgkin lymphoma.

The gene calls are TRBV25-1 and TRBJ2-5; weak D call: TRBD2 (5 bases). The CDR3 spans 14 residues. In germline, CDR1 is MGHDK, CDR2 SYGVNS. Trimming removed 4 bases from V and 5 bases from J, with 14 bases in between. The CDR3 loop is CASSGVGSGETQYF. The CDR3 DNA is TGTGCCAGCAGTGGGGTCGGGTCGGGGGAGACCCAGTACTTC.

The rearrangement uses TRBV6-5 and TRBJ1-2; a weak D match, TRBD1 (5 bases). Per germline, CDR1 MNHEY and CDR2 SVGAGI. The CDR3 spans 14 residues. Trimming shortened V by 6 bases and J by 1 base, and 12 bases separated the two germline ends. The CDR3 DNA reads as TGTGCCAGCAGATCAGGGAGGCGTAACTATGGCTACACCTTC. Protein product: CASRSGRRNYGYTF.

The chain recombines TRBV28 with TRBJ1-2; TRBD1 aligns across 7 bases. J was trimmed by 2 bases and V by 6 bases; bases with no gene match: 6. Germline V gene lookup returns CDR1 MDHEN and CDR2 SYDVKM. The CDR3 covers 14 residues. This chain's CDR3 is CASSPGGKNYGYTF. The CDR3 DNA reads as TGTGCCAGCAGCCCAGGGGGGAAGAACTATGGCTACACCTTC.

CDR3 nucleotides: TGTGCCAGCAACCGGGACCCAACTCTTGGTACGCAGTATTTT. Translated: CASNRDPTLGTQYF. The J gene is TRBJ2-3, the V gene TRBV6-1, with D perhaps matching TRBD1 or TRBD2 (5 bases each). Trimming cost V 7 bases and J 8 bases, with 19 bases left between them. The CDR3 runs to 14 residues. CDR1 is MNHNS, CDR2 SASEGT, per germline.

This chain joins TRBV9 and TRBJ1-2; possible D gene TRBD1, 5 bases. Trimming removed 0 bases at V and 4 bases at J, with 10 bases between. The germline gives CDR1 SGDLS, CDR2 YYNGEE. The CDR3 covers 14 residues. CDR3 coding DNA: TGTGCCAGCAGCGTAGCGGGGGGGATCTATGGCTACACCTTC. This encodes CASSVAGGIYGYTF.

The genes are TRBV6-4 and TRBJ1-1; perhaps TRBD1 as D (6 bases). V was pared by 6 bases and J by 7 bases, with 15 bases between. Looked up from germline, CDR1 is MRHNA and CDR2 is SNTAGT. The CDR3 consists of 13 residues. The CDR3: CASSNEGGNEAFF. DNA for the CDR3: TGTGCCAGCAGCAATGAGGGGGGGAATGAAGCTTTCTTT.

The rearrangement links TRBV9 to TRBJ2-2; D gene uncertain. Per the germline V gene, CDR1 is SGDLS and CDR2 is YYNGEE. Trimming pared 3 bases from V and 7 bases from J, leaving 10 bases between. This CDR3 has 13 amino acids. CDR3 sequence reads: CASSADPFGELFF. As DNA, the CDR3 is TGTGCCAGCAGCGCCGATCCCTTCGGGGAGCTGTTTTTT.

The gene calls are TRBV29-1 and TRBJ1-2; possible D gene TRBD1, 6 bases. The V gene lost 4 bases and the J gene lost 8 bases, with 14 bases spanning the gap. The CDR3 is 12 amino acids. Germline V lookup: CDR1 SQVTM, CDR2 ANQGSEA. The CDR3, as DNA: TGCAGCGTTGCAACAGGGTCGAGCGGCTACACCTTC. It codes for CSVATGSSGYTF.

The V call is TRBV7-2, the J call TRBJ2-1; tentatively, D is TRBD2 (6 bases). Trimming removed 5 bases at V and 3 bases at J, with 14 bases between. Germline V gene sequence: CDR1 SGHTA, CDR2 FQGNSA. The CDR3 contains 15 residues. The CDR3 is CASSPDFGGYNEQFF. In DNA form, the CDR3 reads TGTGCCAGCAGCCCCGACTTCGGGGGCTACAATGAGCAGTTCTTC.

This clone was seen just once. The rearrangement uses TRBV9 and TRBJ2-1; D remains ambiguous. CDR1 and CDR2 from the germline V gene are SGDLS and YYNGEE. Trimming took off 2 bases at V and 0 bases at J, with 9 bases between the two ends. This CDR3 has 15 amino acids. The CDR3 coding sequence is TGTGCCAGCAGCGTGTCGGCAATCTCCTACAATGAGCAGTTCTTC. Amino acid sequence: CASSVSAISYNEQFF.

The rearrangement uses TRBV25-1 and TRBJ2-1; 10 bases fit TRBD2. The CDR3 is 15 residues long. Germline CDR1 and CDR2: MGHDK and SYGVNS. V shed 3 bases and J 4 bases; nucleotides not matched to a gene: 3. CDR3 bases: TGTGCCAGCAGTGAGAGGACTAGCGGTTACAATGAGCAGTTCTTC. Protein: CASSERTSGYNEQFF.

This clone was seen a few times. The gene calls are TRBV19 and TRBJ1-3; D uncertain. V dropped 2 bases and J dropped 0 bases, with 14 bases sitting between them. Germline V CDR1 and CDR2: LNHDA, SQIVND (reference sequence). CDR3 size: 17 residues. The CDR3 loop reads CASSIFQITASGNTIYF. For the CDR3, the DNA is TGTGCCAGTAGTATATTCCAGATCACGGCCTCTGGAAACACCATATATTTT.